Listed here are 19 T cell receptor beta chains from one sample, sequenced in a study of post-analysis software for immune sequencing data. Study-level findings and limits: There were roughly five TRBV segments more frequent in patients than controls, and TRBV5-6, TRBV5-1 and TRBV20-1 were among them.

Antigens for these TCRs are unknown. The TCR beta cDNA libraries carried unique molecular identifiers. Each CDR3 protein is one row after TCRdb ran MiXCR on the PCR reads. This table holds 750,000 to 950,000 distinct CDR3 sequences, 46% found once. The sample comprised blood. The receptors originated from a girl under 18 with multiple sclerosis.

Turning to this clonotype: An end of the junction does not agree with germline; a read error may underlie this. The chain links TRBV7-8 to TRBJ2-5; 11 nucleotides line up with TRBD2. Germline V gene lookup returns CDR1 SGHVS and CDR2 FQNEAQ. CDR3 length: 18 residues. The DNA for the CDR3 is TGCGCCAGCAGGATCCTCCCTTTAGCGGGAGGGCGGATCGGGACCCAGTACTTC. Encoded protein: CASRILPLAGGRIGTQYF.

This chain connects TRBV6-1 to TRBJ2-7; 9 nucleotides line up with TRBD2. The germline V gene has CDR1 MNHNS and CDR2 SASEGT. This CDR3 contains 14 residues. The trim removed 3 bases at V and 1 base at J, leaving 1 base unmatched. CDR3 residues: CASSEAGGSYEQYF. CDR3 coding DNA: TGTGCCAGCAGTGAGGCGGGAGGGTCCTACGAGCAGTACTTC.

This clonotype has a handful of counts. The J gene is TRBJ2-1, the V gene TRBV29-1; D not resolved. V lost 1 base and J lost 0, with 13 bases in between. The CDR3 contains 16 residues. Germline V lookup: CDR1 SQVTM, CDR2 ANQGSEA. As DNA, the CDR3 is TGCAGCGTTGAAGGTCACTCAGCTGGCTCCTACAATGAGCAGTTCTTC. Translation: CSVEGHSAGSYNEQFF.

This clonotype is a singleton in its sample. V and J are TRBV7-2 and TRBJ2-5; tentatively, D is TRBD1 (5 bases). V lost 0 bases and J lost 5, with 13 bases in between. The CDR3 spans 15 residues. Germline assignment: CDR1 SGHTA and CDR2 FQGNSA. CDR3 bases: TGTGCCAGCAGCTTAGCTGGCAGGGCGTGGGAGACCCAGTACTTC. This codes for CASSLAGRAWETQYF.

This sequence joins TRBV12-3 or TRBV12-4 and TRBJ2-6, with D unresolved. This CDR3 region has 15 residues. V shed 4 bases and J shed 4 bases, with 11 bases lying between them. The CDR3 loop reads CASSSSTWGANVLTF. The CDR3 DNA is TGTGCCAGCAGTTCTTCTACCTGGGGGGCCAACGTCCTGACTTTC.

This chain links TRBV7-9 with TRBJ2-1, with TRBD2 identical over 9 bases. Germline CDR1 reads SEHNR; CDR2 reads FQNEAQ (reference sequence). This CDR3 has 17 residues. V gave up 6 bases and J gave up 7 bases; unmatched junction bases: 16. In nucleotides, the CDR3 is TGTGCCAGCAGTGGCATATCAGCGGGAGGACCCCAGAATGAGCAGTTCTTC. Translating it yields CASSGISAGGPQNEQFF.

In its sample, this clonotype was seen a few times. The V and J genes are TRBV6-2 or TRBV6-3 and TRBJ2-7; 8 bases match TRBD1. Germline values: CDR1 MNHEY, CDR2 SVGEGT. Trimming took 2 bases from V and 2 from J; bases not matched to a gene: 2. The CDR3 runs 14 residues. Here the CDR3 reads CASSYVDRAYEQYF. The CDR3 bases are TGTGCCAGCAGTTACGTGGACAGGGCCTACGAGCAGTACTTC.

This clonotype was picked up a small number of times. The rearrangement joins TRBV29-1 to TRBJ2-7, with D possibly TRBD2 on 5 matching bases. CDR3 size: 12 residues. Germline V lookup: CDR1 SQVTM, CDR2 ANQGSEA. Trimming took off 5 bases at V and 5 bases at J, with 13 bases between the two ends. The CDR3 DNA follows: TGCAGCGTTTTACCGCTCGGGGACGAGCAGTACTTC. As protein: CSVLPLGDEQYF.

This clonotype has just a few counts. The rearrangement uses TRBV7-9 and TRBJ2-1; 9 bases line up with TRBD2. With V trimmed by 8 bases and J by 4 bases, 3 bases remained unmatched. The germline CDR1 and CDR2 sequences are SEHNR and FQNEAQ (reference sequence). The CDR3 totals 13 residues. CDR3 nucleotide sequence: TGTGCCAGCGTCACTAGCGGGTACAATGAGCAGTTCTTC. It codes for CASVTSGYNEQFF. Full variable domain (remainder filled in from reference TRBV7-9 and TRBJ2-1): DTGVSQNPRHKITKRGQNVTFRCDPISEHNRLYWYRQTLGQGPEFLTYFQNEAQLEKSRLLSDRFSAERPKGSFSTLEIQRTEQGDSAMYLCASVTSGYNEQFFGPGTRLTVL.

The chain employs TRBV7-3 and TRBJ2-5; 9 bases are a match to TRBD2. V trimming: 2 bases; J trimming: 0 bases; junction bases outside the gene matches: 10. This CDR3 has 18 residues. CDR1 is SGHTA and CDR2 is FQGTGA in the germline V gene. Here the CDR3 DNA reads TGTGCCAGCAGCTTAGGTGGCCGCCCTAGCGGGAACCAAGAGACCCAGTACTTC. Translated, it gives CASSLGGRPSGNQETQYF.

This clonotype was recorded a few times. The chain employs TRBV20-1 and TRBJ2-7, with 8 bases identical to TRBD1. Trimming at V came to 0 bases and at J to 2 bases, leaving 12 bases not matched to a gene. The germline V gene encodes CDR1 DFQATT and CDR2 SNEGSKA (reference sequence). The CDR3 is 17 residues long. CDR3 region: CSARDLRAGTGAYEQYF. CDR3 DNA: TGCAGTGCTAGAGATTTAAGGGCCGGGACAGGAGCCTACGAGCAGTACTTC.

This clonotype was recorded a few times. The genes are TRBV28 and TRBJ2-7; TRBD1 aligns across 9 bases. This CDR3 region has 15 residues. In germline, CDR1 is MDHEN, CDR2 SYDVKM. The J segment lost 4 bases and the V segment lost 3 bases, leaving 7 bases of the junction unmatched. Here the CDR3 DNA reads TGTGCCAGCAGTTTGGGGGACAGGGTTATTTACGAGCAGTACTTC. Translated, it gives CASSLGDRVIYEQYF.

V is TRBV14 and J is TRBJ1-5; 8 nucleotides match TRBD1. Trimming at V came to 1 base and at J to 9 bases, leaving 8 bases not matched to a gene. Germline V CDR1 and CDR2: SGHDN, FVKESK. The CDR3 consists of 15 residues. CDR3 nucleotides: TGTGCCAGCAGCCAAGGGACAGGGACGGGGTGGCCCCAGCATTTT. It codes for CASSQGTGTGWPQHF.

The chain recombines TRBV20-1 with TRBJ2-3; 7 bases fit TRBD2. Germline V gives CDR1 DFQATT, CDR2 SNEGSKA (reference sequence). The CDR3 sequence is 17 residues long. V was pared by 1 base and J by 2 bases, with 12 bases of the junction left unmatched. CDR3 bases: TGCAGTGCTAGAGGTTATGGGACTATCGGGGTCACAGATACGCAGTATTTT. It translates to CSARGYGTIGVTDTQYF.

CDR3 loop: CAISAGLAGSYEQYF. The CDR3, as DNA: TGTGCCATCAGTGCCGGACTAGCGGGGTCCTACGAGCAGTACTTC. The chain couples TRBV10-3 to TRBJ2-7, with 12 bases matching TRBD2. The CDR3 runs 15 residues. V dropped 4 bases and J dropped 1; count of bases not matched to a gene: 2. Germline V gene sequence: CDR1 ENHRY, CDR2 SYGVKD.

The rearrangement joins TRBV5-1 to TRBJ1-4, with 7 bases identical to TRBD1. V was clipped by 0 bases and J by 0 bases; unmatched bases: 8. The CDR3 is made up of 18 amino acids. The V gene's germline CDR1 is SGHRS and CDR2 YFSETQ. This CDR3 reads CASSLVGQRSTTNEKLFF. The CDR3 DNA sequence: TGCGCCAGCAGCTTGGTGGGACAGAGATCCACAACTAATGAAAAACTGTTTTTT.

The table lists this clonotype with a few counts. CDR3 sequence reads: CSASMGLTDTQYF. CDR3 in DNA: TGCAGTGCTAGTATGGGACTCACAGATACGCAGTATTTT. This rearrangement joins TRBV20-1 to TRBJ2-3, with D possibly TRBD2 on 6 matching bases. Trimming removed 3 bases from V and 2 bases from J, with 9 bases in between. Germline lookup yields CDR1 DFQATT and CDR2 SNEGSKA (reference sequence). The CDR3 is 13 residues long.

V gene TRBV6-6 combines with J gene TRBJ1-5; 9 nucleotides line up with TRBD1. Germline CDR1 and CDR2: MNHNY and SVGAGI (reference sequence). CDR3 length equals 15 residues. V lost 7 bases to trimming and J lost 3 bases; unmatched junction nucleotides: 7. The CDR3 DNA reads TGTGCCAGCACAAGGACAGGGGACGTCAATCAGCCCCAGCATTTT. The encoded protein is CASTRTGDVNQPQHF.

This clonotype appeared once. CDR3 region: CASSQDPLAGGDTQYF. Written as DNA, the CDR3 is TGTGCCAGCAGCCAAGACCCCCTAGCGGGAGGGGATACGCAGTATTTT. The V call is TRBV3-1, the J call TRBJ2-3; 12 bases are shared with TRBD2. CDR1 is LGHDT, CDR2 YNNKEL, per germline (reference sequence). V gave up 0 bases and J gave up 6 bases; unmatched junction bases: 4. The CDR3 is 16 amino acids.